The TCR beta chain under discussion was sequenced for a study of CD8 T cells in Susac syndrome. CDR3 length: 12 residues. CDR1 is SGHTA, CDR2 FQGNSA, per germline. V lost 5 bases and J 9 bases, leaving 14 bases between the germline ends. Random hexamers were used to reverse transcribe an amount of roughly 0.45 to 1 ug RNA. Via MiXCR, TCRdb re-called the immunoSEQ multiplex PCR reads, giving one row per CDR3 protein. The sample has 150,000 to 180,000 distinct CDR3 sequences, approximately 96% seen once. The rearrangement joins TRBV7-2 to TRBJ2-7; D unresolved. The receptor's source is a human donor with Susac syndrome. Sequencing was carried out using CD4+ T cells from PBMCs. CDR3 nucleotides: TGTGCCAGCAGCCCTGAAGTTAGTAGGCAGTACTTC. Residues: CASSPEVSRQYF. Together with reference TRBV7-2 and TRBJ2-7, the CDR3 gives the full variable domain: GAGVSQSPSNKVTEKGKDVELRCDPISGHTALYWYRQSLGQGLEFLIYFQGNSAPDKSGLPSDRFSAERTGGSVSTLTIQRTQQEDSAVYLCASSPEVSRQYFGPGTRLTVT.